These T cell receptor beta chains were read from a single sample in a study of response to subunit inactivated influenza vaccine. MiXCR, run by TCRdb on the RT-PCR reads, gives a single entry per CDR3 protein. The sample has around 500,000 distinct CDR3 sequences; 10% to 11% are singletons. The sample here was PBMCs from blood, taken roughly 47 days after vaccination. The receptors were gathered from a man aged 50-60 years who received an inactivated influenza vaccine. Each CDR3 is given with its conserved first and last residue. D genes are given only for firm matches. Some rows mark clone size as missing; the rest say once, few, many or name a class of expanded clone.

CDR3aa: CASSPGRESYNEQFF
CDR3nt: TGTGCCAGCTCACCAGGGCGGGAGTCCTACAATGAGCAGTTCTTC
d_gene: TRBD2
abundance: NA
v_gene: TRBV18
j_gene: TRBJ2-1

CDR3aa: CASSLASSGRKDEQFF
CDR3nt: TGTGCCAGCAGTTTAGCTTCTAGCGGGAGAAAGGATGAGCAGTTCTTC
d_gene: TRBD2
abundance: many
v_gene: TRBV12-3/TRBV12-4
j_gene: TRBJ2-1

CDR3aa: CASSRGRTYEQYF
CDR3nt: TGTGCCAGCAGCCGGGGGAGGACCTACGAGCAGTACTTC
d_gene: NA
abundance: many
v_gene: TRBV5-8
j_gene: TRBJ2-7

CDR3aa: CASSLARAGGYTF
CDR3nt: TGCGCCAGCAGCTTGGCCAGGGCCGGTGGCTACACCTTC
d_gene: NA
abundance: many
v_gene: TRBV5-1
j_gene: TRBJ1-2

CDR3aa: CSARAESSYEQYF
CDR3nt: TGCAGTGCTAGGGCAGAGAGCTCCTACGAGCAGTACTTC
d_gene: NA
abundance: many
v_gene: TRBV20-1
j_gene: TRBJ2-7

CDR3aa: CSARFDNEQFF
CDR3nt: TGCAGTGCTAGATTTGACAATGAGCAGTTCTTC
d_gene: NA
abundance: many
v_gene: TRBV20-1
j_gene: TRBJ2-1

CDR3aa: CASSLPREKETQYF
CDR3nt: TGTGCCAGCAGTTTACCACGGGAGAAGGAGACCCAGTACTTC
d_gene: NA
abundance: NA
v_gene: TRBV28
j_gene: TRBJ2-5

CDR3aa: CASSKQGYGYTF
CDR3nt: TGTGCCAGCAGCAAACAGGGCTATGGCTACACCTTC
d_gene: NA
abundance: NA
v_gene: TRBV7-2
j_gene: TRBJ1-2

CDR3aa: CASSPEPARETQYF
CDR3nt: TGTGCCAGCAGCCCCGAGCCCGCGCGGGAGACCCAGTACTTC
d_gene: NA
abundance: NA
v_gene: TRBV7-2
j_gene: TRBJ2-5

CDR3aa: CASSYSQGGDIQYF
CDR3nt: TGTGCCAGCAGTTACTCGCAGGGAGGGGACATTCAGTACTTC
d_gene: TRBD2
abundance: NA
v_gene: TRBV6-5
j_gene: TRBJ2-4

CDR3aa: CSAFPGGFQETQYF
CDR3nt: TGCAGTGCTTTCCCGGGGGGTTTTCAAGAGACCCAGTACTTC
d_gene: TRBD2
abundance: few
v_gene: TRBV20-1
j_gene: TRBJ2-5

CDR3aa: CASSEGQATSYEQYF
CDR3nt: TGCGCCAGCAGCGAGGGACAGGCTACCTCCTACGAGCAGTACTTC
d_gene: TRBD1
abundance: once
v_gene: TRBV5-1
j_gene: TRBJ2-7

CDR3aa: CASTSMPMRTGVPEAFF
CDR3nt: TGTGCCAGCACCTCTATGCCCATGAGGACAGGGGTCCCTGAAGCTTTCTTT
d_gene: NA
abundance: NA
v_gene: TRBV21-1
j_gene: TRBJ1-1

CDR3aa: CASSVQASGANVLTF
CDR3nt: TGTGCCAGCAGCGTACAGGCATCTGGGGCCAACGTCCTGACTTTC
d_gene: NA
abundance: once
v_gene: TRBV5-4
j_gene: TRBJ2-6

CDR3aa: CASSFQNEQFF
CDR3nt: TGTGCCAGCAGTTTCCAAAATGAGCAGTTCTTC
d_gene: NA
abundance: many
v_gene: TRBV12-3/TRBV12-4
j_gene: TRBJ2-1

CDR3aa: CASSPTGPGGNIQYF
CDR3nt: TGTGCCAGCAGCCCAACCGGGCCCGGGGGGAACATTCAGTACTTC
d_gene: TRBD2
abundance: NA
v_gene: TRBV28
j_gene: TRBJ2-4

CDR3aa: CASSTGTGISYEQYF
CDR3nt: TGTGCCAGCAGTACCGGGACAGGGATTTCCTACGAGCAGTACTTC
d_gene: TRBD1
abundance: NA
v_gene: TRBV12-3/TRBV12-4
j_gene: TRBJ2-7

CDR3aa: CASSQDPGGREGEQFF
CDR3nt: TGCGCCAGCAGCCAAGACCCGGGGGGAAGGGAGGGTGAGCAGTTCTTC
d_gene: TRBD2
abundance: NA
v_gene: TRBV4-3
j_gene: TRBJ2-1

CDR3aa: CASRLWGVTEAFF
CDR3nt: TGTGCCAGCAGGCTATGGGGTGTCACTGAAGCTTTCTTT
d_gene: NA
abundance: many
v_gene: TRBV28
j_gene: TRBJ1-1

CDR3aa: CSANRDSYNEQFF
CDR3nt: TGCAGTGCTAACCGAGACTCCTACAATGAGCAGTTCTTC
d_gene: NA
abundance: few
v_gene: TRBV20-1
j_gene: TRBJ2-1

CDR3aa: CASSSYSSGNTIYF
CDR3nt: TGTGCCAGCAGCTCATACAGCTCTGGAAACACCATATATTTT
d_gene: NA
abundance: few
v_gene: TRBV12-3/TRBV12-4
j_gene: TRBJ1-3

CDR3aa: CASSYGWTGGNEQFF
CDR3nt: TGTGCCAGCAGTTACGGGTGGACAGGGGGAAATGAGCAGTTCTTC
d_gene: TRBD1
abundance: NA
v_gene: TRBV6-2/TRBV6-3
j_gene: TRBJ2-1

CDR3aa: CASSTRGGVGTEAFF
CDR3nt: TGTGCCAGCAGTACCCGTGGAGGGGTAGGGACTGAAGCTTTCTTT
d_gene: NA
abundance: NA
v_gene: TRBV12-3/TRBV12-4
j_gene: TRBJ1-1

CDR3aa: CATSGGWNEQFF
CDR3nt: TGTGCCACCAGTGGAGGTTGGAATGAGCAGTTCTTC
d_gene: NA
abundance: many
v_gene: TRBV24-1
j_gene: TRBJ2-1

CDR3aa: CASSPGHSDYEQYF
CDR3nt: TGCGCCAGCAGCCCAGGGCATAGTGACTACGAGCAGTACTTC
d_gene: NA
abundance: NA
v_gene: TRBV4-1
j_gene: TRBJ2-7

CDR3aa: CASSLQGSANEKLFF
CDR3nt: TGTGCCAGCAGCCTACAGGGGTCCGCTAATGAAAAACTGTTTTTT
d_gene: TRBD1
abundance: NA
v_gene: TRBV27
j_gene: TRBJ1-4

CDR3aa: CASSSLTPRTDTQYF
CDR3nt: TGTGCCAGCAGTTCCCTGACCCCCCGCACAGATACGCAGTATTTT
d_gene: NA
abundance: many
v_gene: TRBV12-3/TRBV12-4
j_gene: TRBJ2-3

CDR3aa: CASSTINQPQHF
CDR3nt: TGTGCCAGCAGTACCATAAATCAGCCCCAGCATTTT
d_gene: NA
abundance: few
v_gene: TRBV12-3/TRBV12-4
j_gene: TRBJ1-5

CDR3aa: CASSLTGRENIQYF
CDR3nt: TGTGCCAGCAGTTTAACAGGGCGGGAAAACATTCAGTACTTC
d_gene: NA
abundance: NA
v_gene: TRBV28
j_gene: TRBJ2-4

CDR3aa: CASRGTGSGYTF
CDR3nt: TGTGCCAGCAGGGGGACAGGGAGTGGCTACACCTTC
d_gene: TRBD1
abundance: many
v_gene: TRBV12-3/TRBV12-4
j_gene: TRBJ1-2

CDR3aa: CSASQGNSPLHF
CDR3nt: TGCAGTGCTAGTCAGGGGAATTCACCCCTCCACTTT
d_gene: NA
abundance: few
v_gene: TRBV20-1
j_gene: TRBJ1-6

CDR3aa: CSARDFKVDPRYGYTF
CDR3nt: TGCAGTGCTAGAGATTTCAAGGTGGACCCTCGCTATGGCTACACCTTC
d_gene: NA
abundance: few
v_gene: TRBV20-1
j_gene: TRBJ1-2

CDR3aa: CASSLGTVKFF
CDR3nt: TGTGCCAGCAGTTTGGGGACAGTTAAGTTCTTC
d_gene: TRBD1
abundance: NA
v_gene: TRBV12-3/TRBV12-4
j_gene: TRBJ2-1

CDR3aa: CASSQTSSGGYTF
CDR3nt: TGTGCCAGCAGCCAGACTTCCTCCGGTGGCTACACCTTC
d_gene: NA
abundance: many
v_gene: TRBV7-2
j_gene: TRBJ1-2

CDR3aa: CASRNTGGTEAFF
CDR3nt: TGTGCCAGCAGGAATACAGGGGGCACTGAAGCTTTCTTT
d_gene: TRBD1
abundance: many
v_gene: TRBV12-3/TRBV12-4
j_gene: TRBJ1-1

CDR3aa: CSARAGTSVYEQYF
CDR3nt: TGCAGTGCTAGAGCCGGGACTAGCGTCTACGAGCAGTACTTC
d_gene: TRBD2
abundance: few
v_gene: TRBV20-1
j_gene: TRBJ2-7

CDR3aa: CSARREYQETQYF
CDR3nt: TGCAGTGCTAGAAGGGAGTACCAAGAGACCCAGTACTTC
d_gene: NA
abundance: NA
v_gene: TRBV20-1
j_gene: TRBJ2-5

CDR3aa: CASRPRTGGTGELFF
CDR3nt: TGTGCCAGCAGGCCAAGGACAGGGGGCACCGGGGAGCTGTTTTTT
d_gene: TRBD1
abundance: NA
v_gene: TRBV12-3/TRBV12-4
j_gene: TRBJ2-2

CDR3aa: CASSVTIAAPYNEQFF
CDR3nt: TGTGCCAGCAGCGTAACTATAGCGGCCCCCTACAATGAGCAGTTCTTC
d_gene: NA
abundance: few
v_gene: TRBV9
j_gene: TRBJ2-1

CDR3aa: CASSVSQGARAFF
CDR3nt: TGTGCCAGCAGTGTCAGTCAGGGGGCGCGAGCTTTCTTT
d_gene: TRBD1
abundance: NA
v_gene: TRBV12-3/TRBV12-4
j_gene: TRBJ1-1

CDR3aa: CASSPNGLWRETQYF
CDR3nt: TGTGCCAGCAGCCCGAACGGACTCTGGAGGGAGACCCAGTACTTC
d_gene: NA
abundance: NA
v_gene: TRBV7-3
j_gene: TRBJ2-5

CDR3aa: CASSLANWEYGYTF
CDR3nt: TGTGCCAGCAGCTTGGCGAACTGGGAGTATGGCTACACCTTC
d_gene: NA
abundance: few
v_gene: TRBV5-5
j_gene: TRBJ1-2